This T cell receptor beta chain stems from a study of shared clonotypes between healthy human individuals. Study conclusions and caveats: Memory subsets had estimated richness that was generally smaller than that of naive subsets.

The CDR3 is made up of 13 amino acids. The V end was cut by 2 bases, the J end by 2 bases, with 7 bases between. Germline V CDR1 and CDR2: GTSNPN, SVGIG (reference sequence). The authors distributed each subset's genomic DNA evenly over several immunoSEQ plates. Sorted subsets were amplified in replicate PCRs using about 210 ng DNA, approximately 30,000 T cell genomes. Clones were sequenced by immunoSEQ multiplex PCR, and TCRdb holds only the in-frame ones, with some missing. Here the sample spans roughly 1 million clones, approximately 76% being singletons. For this clone: Its antigen is as yet unknown.

Both subsets, CD45RA+ naive and CD45RA-negative memory, were split from the CD4+ cells. Sequencing was carried out using memory CD4+ T cells sorted from blood. The subset here: CD45RA-negative fraction. The chain combines TRBV30 with TRBJ1-5, with TRBD1 as a possible D gene (5 bases). The sequence derives from a man aged 18-30 years in good health. The CDR3 coding sequence is TGTGCCTGGAGTATGGGGGGCAATCAGCCCCAGCATTTT. It encodes CAWSMGGNQPQHF.